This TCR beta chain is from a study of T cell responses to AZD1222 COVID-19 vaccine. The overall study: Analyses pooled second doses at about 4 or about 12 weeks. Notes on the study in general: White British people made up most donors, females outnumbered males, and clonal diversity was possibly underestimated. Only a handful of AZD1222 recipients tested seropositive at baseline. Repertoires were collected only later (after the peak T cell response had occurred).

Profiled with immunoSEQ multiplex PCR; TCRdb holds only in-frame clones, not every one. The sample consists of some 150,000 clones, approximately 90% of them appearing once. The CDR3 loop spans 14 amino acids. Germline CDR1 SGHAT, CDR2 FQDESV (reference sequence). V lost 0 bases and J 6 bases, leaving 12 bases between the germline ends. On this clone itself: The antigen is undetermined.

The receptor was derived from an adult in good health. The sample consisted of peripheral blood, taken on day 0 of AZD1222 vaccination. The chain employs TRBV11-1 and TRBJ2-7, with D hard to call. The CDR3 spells CASSLAGMPSEQYF. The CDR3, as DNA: TGTGCCAGCAGCTTAGCGGGGATGCCCAGCGAGCAGTACTTC.